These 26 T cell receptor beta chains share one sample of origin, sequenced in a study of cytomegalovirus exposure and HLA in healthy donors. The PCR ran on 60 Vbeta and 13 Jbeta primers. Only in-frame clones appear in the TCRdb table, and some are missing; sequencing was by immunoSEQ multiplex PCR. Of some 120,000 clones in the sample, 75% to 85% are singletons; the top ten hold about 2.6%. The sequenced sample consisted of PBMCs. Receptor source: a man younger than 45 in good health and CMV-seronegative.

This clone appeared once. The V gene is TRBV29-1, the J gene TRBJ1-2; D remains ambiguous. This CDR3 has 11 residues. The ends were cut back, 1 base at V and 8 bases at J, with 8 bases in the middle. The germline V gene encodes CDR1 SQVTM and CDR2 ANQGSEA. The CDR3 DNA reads TGCAGCGTTGAAGGAACGAGCGGCTACACCTTC. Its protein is CSVEGTSGYTF.

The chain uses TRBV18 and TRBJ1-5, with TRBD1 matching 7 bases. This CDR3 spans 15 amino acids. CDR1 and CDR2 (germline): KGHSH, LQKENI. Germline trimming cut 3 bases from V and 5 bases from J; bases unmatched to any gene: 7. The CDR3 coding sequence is TGTGCCAGCTCACCCACTCAAACAGGGGATCAGCCCCAGCATTTT. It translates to CASSPTQTGDQPQHF.

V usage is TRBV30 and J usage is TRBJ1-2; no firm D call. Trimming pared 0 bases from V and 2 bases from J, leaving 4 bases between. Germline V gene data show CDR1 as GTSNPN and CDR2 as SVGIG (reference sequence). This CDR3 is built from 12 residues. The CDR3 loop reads CAWSVENYGYTF. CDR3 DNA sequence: TGTGCCTGGAGTGTAGAGAACTATGGCTACACCTTC.

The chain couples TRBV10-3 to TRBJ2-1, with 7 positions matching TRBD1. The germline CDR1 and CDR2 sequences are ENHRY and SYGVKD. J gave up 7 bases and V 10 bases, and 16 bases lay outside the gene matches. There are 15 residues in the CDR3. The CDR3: CATSETAGTVNEQFF. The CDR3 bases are TGTGCCACCTCAGAGACGGCCGGGACAGTAAATGAGCAGTTCTTC.

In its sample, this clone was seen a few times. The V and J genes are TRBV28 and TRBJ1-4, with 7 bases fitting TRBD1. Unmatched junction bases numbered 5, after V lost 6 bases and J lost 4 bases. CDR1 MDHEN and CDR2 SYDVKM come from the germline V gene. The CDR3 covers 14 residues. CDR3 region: CASRQRQGNEKLFF. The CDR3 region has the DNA TGTGCCAGCAGACAAAGACAGGGTAATGAAAAACTGTTTTTT.

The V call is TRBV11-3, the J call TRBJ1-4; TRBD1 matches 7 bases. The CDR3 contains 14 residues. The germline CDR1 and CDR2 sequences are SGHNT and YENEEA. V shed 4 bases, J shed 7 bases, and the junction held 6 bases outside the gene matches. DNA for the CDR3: TGTGCCAGCAGCTCCCACCGACAGGGTGAAAAACTGTTTTTT. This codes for CASSSHRQGEKLFF. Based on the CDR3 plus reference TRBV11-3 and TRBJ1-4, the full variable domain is EAGVVQSPRYKIIEKKQPVAFWCNPISGHNTLYWYLQNLGQGPELLIRYENEEAVDDSQLPKDRFSAERLKGVDSTLKIQPAELGDSAVYLCASSSHRQGEKLFFGSGTQLSVL.

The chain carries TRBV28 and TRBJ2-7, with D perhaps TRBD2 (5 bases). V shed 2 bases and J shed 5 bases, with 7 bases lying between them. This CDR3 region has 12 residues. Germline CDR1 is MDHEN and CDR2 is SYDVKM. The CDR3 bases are TGTGCCAGCAGTTTAACGGGGAACGAGCAGTACTTC. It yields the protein CASSLTGNEQYF.

CDR3 loop: CAWSVGGQGSVEQYF. The CDR3 nucleotides read TGTGCCTGGAGTGTAGGAGGACAGGGGTCCGTCGAGCAGTACTTC. The chain couples TRBV30 to TRBJ2-7, with 9 bases aligning to TRBD1. V dropped 0 bases and J dropped 6; count of bases not matched to a gene: 9. Germline-derived CDR1 and CDR2 are GTSNPN and SVGIG (reference sequence). This CDR3 has 15 amino acids.

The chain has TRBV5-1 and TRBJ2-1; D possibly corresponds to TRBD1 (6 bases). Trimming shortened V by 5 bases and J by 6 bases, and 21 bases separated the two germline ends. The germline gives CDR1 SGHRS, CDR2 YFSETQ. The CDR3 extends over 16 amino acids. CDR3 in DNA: TGCGCCAGCAGGCCTGGACAGACCATCGGGCCCAATGAGCAGTTCTTC. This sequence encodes CASRPGQTIGPNEQFF.

The CDR3 is CASSIGLGGRNRSKQYF. CDR3 DNA: TGTGCCAGCAGCATCGGCTTGGGCGGGAGGAACAGGAGCAAGCAGTACTTC. The V call is TRBV7-9, the J call TRBJ2-7, with 8 bases aligning to TRBD2. The CDR3 runs to 17 residues. Germline loops: CDR1 SEHNR, CDR2 FQNEAQ (reference sequence). Losses at the gene ends were 5 bases for V and 8 bases for J; bases not matched to a gene: 20. The full variable domain, completed using reference TRBV7-9 and TRBJ2-7, is DTGVSQNPRHKITKRGQNVTFRCDPISEHNRLYWYRQTLGQGPEFLTYFQNEAQLEKSRLLSDRFSAERPKGSFSTLEIQRTEQGDSAMYLCASSIGLGGRNRSKQYFGPGTRLTVT.

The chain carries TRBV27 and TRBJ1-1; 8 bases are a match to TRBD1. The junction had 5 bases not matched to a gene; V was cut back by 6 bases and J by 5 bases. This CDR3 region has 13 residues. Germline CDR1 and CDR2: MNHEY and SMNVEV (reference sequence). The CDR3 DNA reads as TGTGCCAGCAGCTGGACAGGGTTGACTGAAGCTTTCTTT. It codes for CASSWTGLTEAFF.

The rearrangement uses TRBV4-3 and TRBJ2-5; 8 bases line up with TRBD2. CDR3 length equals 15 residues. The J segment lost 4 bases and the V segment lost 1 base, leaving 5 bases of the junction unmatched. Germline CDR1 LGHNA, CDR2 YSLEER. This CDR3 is CASSQAGGYTETQYF. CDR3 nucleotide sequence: TGCGCCAGCAGCCAAGCGGGAGGGTACACAGAGACCCAGTACTTC.

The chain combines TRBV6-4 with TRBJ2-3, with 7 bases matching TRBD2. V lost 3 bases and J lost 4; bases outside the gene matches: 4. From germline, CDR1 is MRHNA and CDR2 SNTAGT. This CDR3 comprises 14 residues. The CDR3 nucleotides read TGTGCCAGCAGTGAGTCGGGAGGCGCAGATACGCAGTATTTT. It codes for CASSESGGADTQYF.

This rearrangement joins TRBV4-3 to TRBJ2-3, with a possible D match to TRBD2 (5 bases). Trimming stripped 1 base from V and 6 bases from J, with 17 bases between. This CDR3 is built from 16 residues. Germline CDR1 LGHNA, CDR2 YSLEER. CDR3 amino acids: CASSQATGKYGDTQYF. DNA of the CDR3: TGCGCCAGCAGCCAAGCAACGGGAAAGTATGGTGATACGCAGTATTTT.

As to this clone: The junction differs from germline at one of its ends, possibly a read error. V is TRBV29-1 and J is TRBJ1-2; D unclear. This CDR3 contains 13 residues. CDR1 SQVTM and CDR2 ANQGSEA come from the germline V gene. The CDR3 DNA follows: TGCAGCGTTGACGCCGCGGCGGAGGAGGGCTACCCCTTC. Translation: CSVDAAAEEGYPF.

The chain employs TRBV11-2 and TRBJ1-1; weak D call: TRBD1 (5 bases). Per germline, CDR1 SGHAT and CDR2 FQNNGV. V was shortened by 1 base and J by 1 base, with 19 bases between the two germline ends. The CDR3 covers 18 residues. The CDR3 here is CASSLAHPGGSGNTEAFF. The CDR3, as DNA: TGTGCCAGCAGCTTAGCGCACCCGGGGGGGTCTGGGAACACTGAAGCTTTCTTT.

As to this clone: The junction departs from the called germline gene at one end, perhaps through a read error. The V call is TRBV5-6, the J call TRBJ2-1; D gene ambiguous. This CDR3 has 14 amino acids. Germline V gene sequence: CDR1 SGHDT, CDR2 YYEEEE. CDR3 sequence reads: CASSLFALYNGQFF. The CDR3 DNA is TGTGCCAGCAGCTTGTTTGCCTTATACAATGGGCAGTTCTTC. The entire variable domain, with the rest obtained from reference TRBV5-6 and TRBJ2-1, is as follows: DAGVTQSPTHLIKTRGQQVTLRCSPKSGHDTVSWYQQALGQGPQFIFQYYEEEERQRGNFPDRFSGHQFPNYSSELNVNALLLGDSALYLCASSLFALYNGQFFGPGTRLTVL.

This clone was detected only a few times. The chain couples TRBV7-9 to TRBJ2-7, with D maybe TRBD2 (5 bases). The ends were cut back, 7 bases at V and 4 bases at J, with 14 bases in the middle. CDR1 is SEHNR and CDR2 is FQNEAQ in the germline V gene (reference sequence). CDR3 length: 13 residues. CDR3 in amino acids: CASILAPGYEQYF. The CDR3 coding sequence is TGTGCCAGCATTCTAGCCCCCGGGTACGAGCAGTACTTC.

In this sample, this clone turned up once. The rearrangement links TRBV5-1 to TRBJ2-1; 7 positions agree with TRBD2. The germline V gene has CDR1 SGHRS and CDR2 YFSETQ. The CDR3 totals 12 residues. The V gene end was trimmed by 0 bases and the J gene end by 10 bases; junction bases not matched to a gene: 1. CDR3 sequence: CASSLGGGEQFF. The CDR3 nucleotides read TGCGCCAGCAGCTTGGGGGGGGGAGAGCAGTTCTTC.

CDR3 sequence: CASSVLAGGEDTQYF. Written as DNA, the CDR3 is TGTGCCAGCAGCGTACTAGCGGGAGGTGAAGATACGCAGTATTTT. The V and J genes are TRBV7-8 and TRBJ2-3, with 12 positions matching TRBD2. This CDR3 comprises 15 residues. Germline trimming cut 5 bases from V and 5 bases from J; bases unmatched to any gene: 5. Germline-derived CDR1 and CDR2 are SGHVS and FQNEAQ.

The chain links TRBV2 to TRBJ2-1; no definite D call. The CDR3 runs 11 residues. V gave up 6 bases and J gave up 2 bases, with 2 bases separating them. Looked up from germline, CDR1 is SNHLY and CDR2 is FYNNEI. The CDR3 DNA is TGTGCCAGCAGCGCCTACAATGAGCAGTTCTTC. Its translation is CASSAYNEQFF.

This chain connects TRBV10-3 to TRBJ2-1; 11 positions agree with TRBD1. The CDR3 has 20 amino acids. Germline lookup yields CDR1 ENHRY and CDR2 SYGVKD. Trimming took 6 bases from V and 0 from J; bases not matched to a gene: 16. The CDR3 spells CAISPTRGTGGRSSYNEQFF. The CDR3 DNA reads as TGTGCCATCAGCCCGACCCGTGGGACAGGGGGAAGATCCTCCTACAATGAGCAGTTCTTC.

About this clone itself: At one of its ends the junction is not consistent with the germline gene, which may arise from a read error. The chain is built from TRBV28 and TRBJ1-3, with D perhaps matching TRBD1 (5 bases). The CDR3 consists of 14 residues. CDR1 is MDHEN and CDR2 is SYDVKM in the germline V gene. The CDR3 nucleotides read TGTGCCGGCAGAGGGGCCGGCGGGGTGGACACCATATATTTT. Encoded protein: CAGRGAGGVDTIYF. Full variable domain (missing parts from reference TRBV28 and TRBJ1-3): DVKVTQSSRYLVKRTGEKVFLECVQDMDHENMFWYRQDPGLGLRLIYFSYDVKMKEKGDIPEGYSVSREKKERFSLILESASTNQTSMYLCAGRGAGGVDTIYFGEGSWLTVV.

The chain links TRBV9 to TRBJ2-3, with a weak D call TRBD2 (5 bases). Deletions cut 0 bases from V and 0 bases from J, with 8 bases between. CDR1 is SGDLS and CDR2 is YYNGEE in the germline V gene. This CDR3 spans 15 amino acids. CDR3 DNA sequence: TGTGCCAGCAGCGTAGTCGGGATTAGCACAGATACGCAGTATTTT. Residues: CASSVVGISTDTQYF.

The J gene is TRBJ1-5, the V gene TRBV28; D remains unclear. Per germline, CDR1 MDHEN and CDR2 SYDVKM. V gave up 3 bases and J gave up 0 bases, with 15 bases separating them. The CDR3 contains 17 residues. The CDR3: CASSFFTGDYSNQPQHF. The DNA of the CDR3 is TGTGCCAGCAGTTTCTTTACGGGAGATTATAGCAATCAGCCCCAGCATTTT.

Here the CDR3 reads CASSQEMDEQFF. In nucleotides, the CDR3 is TGCGCCAGCAGCCAGGAGATGGATGAGCAGTTCTTC. The chain couples TRBV4-1 to TRBJ2-1; D is uncertain. V dropped 3 bases and J dropped 8 bases, with 8 bases sitting between them. From germline, CDR1 is MGHRA and CDR2 YSYEKL. This CDR3 has 12 residues.